This T cell receptor (beta chain) appears in the sequencing data of a study of cytomegalovirus exposure and HLA in healthy donors. CDR3 length equals 16 residues. Per the germline V gene, CDR1 is SGHRS and CDR2 is YFSETQ. J was trimmed by 4 bases and V by 0 bases; bases with no gene match: 5. Vbeta (60) and Jbeta (13) primers were used in the PCR. Repertoires were generated with immunoSEQ multiplex PCR, while TCRdb's copy carries only in-frame clones and drops some. The sample consists of about 110,000 clones, about 80% of them appearing once. The origin of this receptor is a man aged 30 to 45 in good health and CMV-seropositive. The sequencing sample was made of PBMCs. This sequence joins TRBV5-1 and TRBJ2-3; 10 nucleotides align to TRBD1. This chain's CDR3 is CASSLGTGGWADTQYF. DNA for the CDR3: TGCGCCAGCAGCTTGGGGACAGGGGGTTGGGCAGATACGCAGTATTTT.